These 17 T cell receptor beta chains came from one sample sequenced in a study of cytomegalovirus exposure and HLA in healthy donors (dated by TCRdb to about 2017). The library was made by the immunoSEQ multiplex PCR assay. The multiplex PCR relied on a mix of 60 forward primers for TCR Vbeta segments and 13 reverse primers for TCR Jbeta segments. Here the immuneACCESS table is served through TCRdb, limited to in-frame sequences with V and J called. Missing clones are a known gap in these copies; in checked studies unresolved V genes cover under half, and the rest lacks a known reason. The sample includes approximately 100,000 clones, with roughly three quarters observed a single time. 3% to 4.5% of the sample belongs to the ten largest clones. The sequencing sample was made of PBMCs. These receptors all stem from a woman between 50 and 59 years old in good health and CMV-seropositive.

This clone was counted only a few times. The gene calls are TRBV25-1 and TRBJ1-2, with TRBD1 matching 7 bases. Germline values: CDR1 MGHDK, CDR2 SYGVNS. CDR3 length: 17 amino acids. The junction had 18 bases not matched to a gene; V was cut back by 6 bases and J by 5 bases. The CDR3 sequence: CASSPSGTANFGYGYTF. The CDR3 nucleotides read TGTGCCAGCAGCCCCTCGGGGACAGCTAATTTCGGATATGGCTACACCTTC.

The CDR3 DNA follows: TGTGCCAGCAGCTTGGGACATTACAATGAGCAGTTCTTC. This translates into CASSLGHYNEQFF. The rearrangement uses TRBV9 and TRBJ2-1; D may be TRBD1 (6 bases). Trimming cost V 4 bases and J 4 bases, with 9 bases left between them. Looked up from germline, CDR1 is SGDLS and CDR2 is YYNGEE. This CDR3 is built from 13 residues.

The V gene is TRBV30, the J gene TRBJ2-4; 11 nucleotides align to TRBD2. Looked up from germline, CDR1 is GTSNPN and CDR2 is SVGIG (reference sequence). V lost 7 bases and J lost 0; bases outside the gene matches: 14. CDR3 length: 18 amino acids. CDR3 DNA sequence: TGTGCCTTTAAGGATGGACTAGCGGGCCCCCTAGCCAAAAACATTCAGTACTTC. This gives the protein CAFKDGLAGPLAKNIQYF.

The chain combines TRBV6-5 with TRBJ2-3; the D is unclear. Trimming removed 7 bases at V and 2 bases at J, with 10 bases between. This CDR3 spans 13 amino acids. Germline V gene sequence: CDR1 MNHEY, CDR2 SVGAGI. The CDR3 DNA sequence: TGTGCCAGCACTTCCCTAATCACAGATACGCAGTATTTT. Residues: CASTSLITDTQYF.

The chain is built from TRBV2 and TRBJ2-1; D remains unclear. This CDR3 contains 15 residues. V lost 1 base to trimming and J lost 0 bases, with 7 bases between them. The V gene's germline CDR1 is SNHLY and CDR2 FYNNEI. In nucleotides, the CDR3 is TGTGCCAGCAGTGAAGTAAGAGGCTCCTACAATGAGCAGTTCTTC. This encodes CASSEVRGSYNEQFF. The full variable domain, its missing parts supplied by reference TRBV2 and TRBJ2-1, is EPEVTQTPSHQVTQMGQEVILRCVPISNHLYFYWYRQILGQKVEFLVSFYNNEISEKSEIFDDQFSVERPDGSNFTLKIRSTKLEDSAMYFCASSEVRGSYNEQFFGPGTRLTVL.

This sequence joins TRBV5-6 and TRBJ2-5, with D perhaps matching TRBD2 (6 bases). The end of the DNA is better explained by TRBJ2-7, so the J call may be wrong. In germline, CDR1 is SGHDT, CDR2 YYEEEE. The CDR3 contains 15 residues. CDR3 protein: CASRLRGGWIYEQYF. In DNA form, the CDR3 reads TGTGCCAGCAGGTTGAGGGGAGGCTGGATCTACGAGCAGTACTTC.

The chain links TRBV27 to TRBJ2-5, with D possibly TRBD1 on 6 matching bases. The J call could be wrong; TRBJ2-7 is a better fit for the DNA end. Germline values: CDR1 MNHEY, CDR2 SMNVEV (reference sequence). This CDR3 is built from 14 residues. Here the CDR3 reads CASSLNRVSHEQYF. In nucleotides, the CDR3 is TGTGCCAGCAGTCTTAACAGGGTTTCCCACGAGCAGTACTTC.

V and J are TRBV18 and TRBJ1-5; D is possibly TRBD1 (5 bases). Trimming shortened V by 1 base and J by 6 bases, and 10 bases separated the two germline ends. The CDR3 is 14 residues long. Germline CDR1 and CDR2: KGHSH and LQKENI. CDR3 DNA: TGTGCCAGCTCACCACGGGGGGGGATTCAGCCCCAGCATTTT. Its protein is CASSPRGGIQPQHF.

The chain has TRBV6-5 and TRBJ2-7; D is perhaps TRBD1 (6 bases). This CDR3 is built from 14 residues. V lost 7 bases and J 3 bases, leaving 16 bases between the germline ends. Looked up from germline, CDR1 is MNHEY and CDR2 is SVGAGI. CDR3 in DNA: TGTGCCAGCACCACACCCAGAGGGGGCTACGAGCAGTACTTC. It specifies CASTTPRGGYEQYF.

The rearrangement uses TRBV30 and TRBJ1-6; possible D gene TRBD1, 5 bases. This CDR3 contains 13 residues. With 2 bases removed from V and 6 bases from J, the gap between germline ends came to 8 bases. The germline CDR1 and CDR2 sequences are GTSNPN and SVGIG (reference sequence). This CDR3 is CAWSSGVNSPLHF. The CDR3 bases are TGTGCCTGGAGTTCGGGGGTTAATTCACCCCTCCACTTT.

The J gene is TRBJ1-2, the V gene TRBV25-1, with 12 bases aligning to TRBD1. Germline assignment: CDR1 MGHDK and CDR2 SYGVNS. J was trimmed by 8 bases and V by 6 bases; bases with no gene match: 4. The CDR3 extends over 13 amino acids. In nucleotides, the CDR3 is TGTGCCAGCAGCGTCGGGACAGGGGGCGGCTACACCTTC. Protein sequence: CASSVGTGGGYTF.

The chain links TRBV7-2 to TRBJ2-3; D unclear. This CDR3 contains 13 residues. Germline V gene data show CDR1 as SGHTA and CDR2 as FQGNSA. Trimming took off 4 bases at V and 3 bases at J, with 8 bases between the two ends. CDR3 sequence: CASSSDWTDTQYF. In DNA form, the CDR3 reads TGTGCCAGCAGCTCCGACTGGACAGATACGCAGTATTTT.

The chain carries TRBV2 and TRBJ1-2; 11 bases map to TRBD1. V shed 4 bases and J 4 bases; nucleotides not matched to a gene: 11. Per the germline V gene, CDR1 is SNHLY and CDR2 is FYNNEI. The CDR3 consists of 17 residues. CDR3 in amino acids: CASSGRDRGTIGYGYTF. The CDR3 nucleotides are TGTGCCAGCAGTGGGAGGGACAGGGGGACAATAGGCTATGGCTACACCTTC.

The chain is built from TRBV6-5 and TRBJ1-2, with 8 bases matching TRBD1. This CDR3 has 14 residues. V shed 8 bases and J 7 bases; nucleotides not matched to a gene: 12. CDR1 and CDR2 from the germline V gene are MNHEY and SVGAGI. The CDR3 sequence is CASLTGVGVGGYTF. As DNA, the CDR3 is TGTGCCAGCCTGACAGGGGTCGGAGTCGGTGGCTACACCTTC.

The rearrangement uses TRBV7-2 and TRBJ1-4; the D is unclear. Trimming took 4 bases from V and 0 from J, leaving 9 bases between them. The CDR3 spans 15 residues. Germline V gene sequence: CDR1 SGHTA, CDR2 FQGNSA. The DNA of the CDR3 is TGTGCCAGCAGCTGGCGGGGAGCAACTAATGAAAAACTGTTTTTT. Translating it yields CASSWRGATNEKLFF. The entire variable domain, with the rest obtained from reference TRBV7-2 and TRBJ1-4, is as follows: GAGVSQSPSNKVTEKGKDVELRCDPISGHTALYWYRQSLGQGLEFLIYFQGNSAPDKSGLPSDRFSAERTGGSVSTLTIQRTQQEDSAVYLCASSWRGATNEKLFFGSGTQLSVL.

V usage is TRBV6-5 and J usage is TRBJ2-1, with 9 bases aligning to TRBD2. Germline V gives CDR1 MNHEY, CDR2 SVGAGI. V was pared by 0 bases and J by 5 bases, with 2 bases of the junction left unmatched. The CDR3 spans 15 residues. The CDR3 reads CASSYSPSGNNEQFF. The CDR3 coding sequence is TGTGCCAGCAGTTACTCGCCTAGCGGGAACAATGAGCAGTTCTTC.

There are a few counts of this clone. CDR3: CSVDFGTEAFF. In DNA, the CDR3 is TGCAGCGTTGATTTCGGCACTGAAGCTTTCTTT. The gene calls are TRBV29-1 and TRBJ1-1; unclear D gene. Germline lookup yields CDR1 SQVTM and CDR2 ANQGSEA. Trimming left V 3 bases short and J 4 bases short, with 6 bases between. The CDR3 covers 11 residues.